The text below deals with one TCR beta chain. Antigen: not known. Germline loops: CDR1 SGDLS, CDR2 YYNGEE. V dropped 0 bases and J dropped 8; count of bases not matched to a gene: 5. CDR3 length: 15 residues. The data are from a study of T cells in localized non-small cell lung cancer. Whole-study findings and limits: Adjacent uninvolved lung tissue had the highest T cell clonality, exceeding tumor.

Produced via immunoSEQ multiplex PCR; TCRdb's table is partial and in-frame only. The data show some 25,000 clones, with approximately 86% seen just once and about 5.3% held by the top ten. The sequences come from peripheral blood, collected before any cancer treatment. The receptor was derived from a male donor older than 55 with stage II squamous cell lung carcinoma. The gene calls are TRBV9 and TRBJ2-2; 9 positions match TRBD2. The CDR3 nucleotides read TGTGCCAGCAGCGTAGATATAGCGGGAGTTGGGGAGCTGTTTTTT. As protein: CASSVDIAGVGELFF.